A single sample is the source of the 6 T cell receptor beta chains below, sequenced in a study of blood T cell repertoires in COVID-19. Repertoires were generated with immunoSEQ multiplex PCR, while TCRdb's copy carries only in-frame clones and drops some. The sample holds roughly 68,000 clones; around 90% are singletons and the top ten take 43%. The sample taken for sequencing was peripheral blood. These TCRs come from a woman aged 55-70 years with COVID-19, enrolled during active disease.

This sequence joins TRBV5-6 and TRBJ2-5; a possible D gene is TRBD1 (6 bases). V shed 1 base and J shed 4 bases, with 17 bases lying between them. Germline CDR1 is SGHDT and CDR2 is YYEEEE. The CDR3 is 16 residues long. The chain's CDR3 is CASSLYRGLRSETQYF. In DNA, the CDR3 is TGTGCCAGCAGCTTGTATAGGGGGTTGAGATCAGAGACCCAGTACTTC.

This clone was seen once. This chain links TRBV12-1 with TRBJ1-2; the D segment call TRBD1 is taken from the table without a DNA check. TRBV12-1 has pseudogene status. The length of the CDR3 is 14 residues. In nucleotides, the CDR3 is TGTGCCAGCAGCTGCCGGGACAGGGGGAATGGCTACACCTTC. This translates into CASSCRDRGNGYTF.

In this sample, this clone turned up once. J is TRBJ1-2 and V is TRBV25-1; D might be TRBD1 (6 bases). Germline V gives CDR1 MGHDK, CDR2 SYGVNS. V gave up 4 bases and J gave up 2 bases, with 8 bases separating them. The CDR3 is 13 residues long. The CDR3 nucleotides read TGTGCCAGCAGTGGTGGACAGAACTATGGCTACACCTTC. It translates to CASSGGQNYGYTF.

The V and J genes are TRBV5-1 and TRBJ1-3; a weak D match, TRBD1 (5 bases). From germline, CDR1 is SGHRS and CDR2 YFSETQ. V was trimmed by 4 bases and J by 0 bases, leaving 11 bases between them. The CDR3 covers 15 residues. The CDR3 sequence is CASSPAGDSGNTIYF. The CDR3, as DNA: TGCGCCAGCAGCCCCGCGGGGGACTCTGGAAACACCATATATTTT. The full variable domain, rest sourced from reference TRBV5-1 and TRBJ1-3, is KAGVTQTPRYLIKTRGQQVTLSCSPISGHRSVSWYQQTPGQGLQFLFEYFSETQRNKGNFPGRFSGRQFSNSRSEMNVSTLELGDSALYLCASSPAGDSGNTIYFGEGSWLTVV.

This clone came up a few times. The chain carries TRBV11-2 and TRBJ1-2; 7 bases fit TRBD1. Per the germline V gene, CDR1 is SGHAT and CDR2 is FQNNGV. CDR3 length equals 14 residues. Trimming cost V 1 base and J 8 bases; bases outside gene matches: 7. The CDR3 coding sequence is TGTGCCAGCAGCTTAGGGACAGGCGGGTACGGCTACACCTTC. Amino acids: CASSLGTGGYGYTF.

Turning to this clone: This specimen includes other DNA sequences encoding the same CDR3. The V gene is TRBV28, the J gene TRBJ2-5; 7 nucleotides agree with TRBD1. CDR1 and CDR2 (germline): MDHEN, SYDVKM. This CDR3 has 15 amino acids. Trimming at V came to 4 bases and at J to 1 base, leaving 6 bases not matched to a gene. CDR3 loop: CASSSSGTVQETQYF. The CDR3, as DNA: TGTGCCAGCAGTTCGTCAGGGACAGTCCAAGAGACCCAGTACTTC.